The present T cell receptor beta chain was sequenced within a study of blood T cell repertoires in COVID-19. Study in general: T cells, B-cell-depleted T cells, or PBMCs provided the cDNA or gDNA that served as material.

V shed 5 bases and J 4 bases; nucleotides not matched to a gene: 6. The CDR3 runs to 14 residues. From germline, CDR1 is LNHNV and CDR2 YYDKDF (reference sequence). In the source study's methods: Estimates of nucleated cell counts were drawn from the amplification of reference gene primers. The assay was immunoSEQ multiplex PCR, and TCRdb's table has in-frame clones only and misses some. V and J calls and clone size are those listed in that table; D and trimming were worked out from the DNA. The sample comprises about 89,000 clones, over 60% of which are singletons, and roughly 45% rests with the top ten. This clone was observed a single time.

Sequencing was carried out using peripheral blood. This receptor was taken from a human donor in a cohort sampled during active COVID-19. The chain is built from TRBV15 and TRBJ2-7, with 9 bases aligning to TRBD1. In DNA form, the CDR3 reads TGTGCCACCAGCGACCCGGGACAGGGTTACGAGCAGTACTTC. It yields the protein CATSDPGQGYEQYF.